Only a few counts were recorded for the clone carrying this T cell receptor beta chain. Its specificity is unknown. The CDR3 has 15 residues. Germline CDR1 reads SGHRS; CDR2 reads YFSETQ. Trimming removed 0 bases from V and 0 bases from J, with 10 bases in between. Reverse transcription of all isolated RNA meant that expressed TCRB transcripts were sequenced. Libraries were prepared by immunoSEQ multiplex PCR; TCRdb keeps only in-frame clonotypes and omits some of them. The sample contains roughly 300,000 clones, 6.5% to 10% of which appear only once. The sample originates from a study of beta chain features in type 1 diabetes. General observations from the study: In all four CD4+ subsets, TCRB CDR3 length was significantly, moderately reduced in type 1 diabetes. Insertions at VDJ junctions were less frequent in type 1 diabetes patients. These patients also deleted more nucleotides at the same junctions.

This clonotype was obtained from a woman aged 18 to 35 in good health. What was sequenced was central memory CD4+ T cells from blood. The J gene is TRBJ2-7, the V gene TRBV5-1; TRBD2 might be the D (5 bases). The CDR3 DNA sequence: TGCGCCAGCAGCTTGGACCGGGGTTTCTCCTACGAGCAGTACTTC. Translating gives CASSLDRGFSYEQYF.